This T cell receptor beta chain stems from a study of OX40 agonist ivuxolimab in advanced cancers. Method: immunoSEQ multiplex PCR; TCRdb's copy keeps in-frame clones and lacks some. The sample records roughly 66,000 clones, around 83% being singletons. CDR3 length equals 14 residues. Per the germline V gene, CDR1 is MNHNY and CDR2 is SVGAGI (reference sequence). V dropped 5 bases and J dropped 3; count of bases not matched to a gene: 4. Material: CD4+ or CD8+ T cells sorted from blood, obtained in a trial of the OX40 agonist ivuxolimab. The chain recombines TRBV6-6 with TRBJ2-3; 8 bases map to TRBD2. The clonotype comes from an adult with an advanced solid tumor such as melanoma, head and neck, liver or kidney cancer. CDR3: CASSLGGVTDTQYF. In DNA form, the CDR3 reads TGTGCCAGCAGTCTCGGGGGGGTAACAGATACGCAGTATTTT.